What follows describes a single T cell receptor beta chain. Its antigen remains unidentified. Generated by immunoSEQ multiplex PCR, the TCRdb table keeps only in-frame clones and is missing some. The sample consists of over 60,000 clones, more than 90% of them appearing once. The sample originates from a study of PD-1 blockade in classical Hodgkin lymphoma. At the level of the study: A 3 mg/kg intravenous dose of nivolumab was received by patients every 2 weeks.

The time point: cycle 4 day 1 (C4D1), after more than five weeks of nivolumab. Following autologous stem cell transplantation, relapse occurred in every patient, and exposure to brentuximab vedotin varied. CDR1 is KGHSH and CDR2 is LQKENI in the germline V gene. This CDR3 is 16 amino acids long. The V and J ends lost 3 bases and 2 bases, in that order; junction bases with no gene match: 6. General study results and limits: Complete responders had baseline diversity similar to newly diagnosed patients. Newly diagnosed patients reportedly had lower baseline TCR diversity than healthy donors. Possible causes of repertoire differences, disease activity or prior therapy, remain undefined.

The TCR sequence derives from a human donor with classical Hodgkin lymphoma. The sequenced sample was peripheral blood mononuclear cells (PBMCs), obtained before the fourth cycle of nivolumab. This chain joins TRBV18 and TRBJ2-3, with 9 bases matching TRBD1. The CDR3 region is CASSPMTGGNTDTQYF. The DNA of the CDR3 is TGTGCCAGCTCACCGATGACAGGGGGAAACACAGATACGCAGTATTTT. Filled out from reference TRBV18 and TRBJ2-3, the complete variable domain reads NAGVMQNPRHLVRRRGQEARLRCSPMKGHSHVYWYRQLPEEGLKFMVYLQKENIIDESGMPKERFSAEFPKEGPSILRIQQVVRGDSAAYFCASSPMTGGNTDTQYFGPGTRLTVL.